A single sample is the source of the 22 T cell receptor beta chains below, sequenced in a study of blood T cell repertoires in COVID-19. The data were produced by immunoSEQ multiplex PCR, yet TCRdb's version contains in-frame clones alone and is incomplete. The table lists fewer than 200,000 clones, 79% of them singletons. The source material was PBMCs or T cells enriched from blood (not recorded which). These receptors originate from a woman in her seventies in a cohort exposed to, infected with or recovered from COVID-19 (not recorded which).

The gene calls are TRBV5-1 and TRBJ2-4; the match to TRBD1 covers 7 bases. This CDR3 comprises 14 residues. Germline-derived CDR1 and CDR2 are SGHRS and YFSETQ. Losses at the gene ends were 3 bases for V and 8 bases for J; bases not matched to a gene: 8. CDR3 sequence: CASSSGTARDIQYF. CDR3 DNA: TGCGCCAGCAGCTCTGGGACAGCTCGCGACATTCAGTACTTC. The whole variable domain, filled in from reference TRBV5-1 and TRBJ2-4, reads KAGVTQTPRYLIKTRGQQVTLSCSPISGHRSVSWYQQTPGQGLQFLFEYFSETQRNKGNFPGRFSGRQFSNSRSEMNVSTLELGDSALYLCASSSGTARDIQYFGAGTRLSVL.

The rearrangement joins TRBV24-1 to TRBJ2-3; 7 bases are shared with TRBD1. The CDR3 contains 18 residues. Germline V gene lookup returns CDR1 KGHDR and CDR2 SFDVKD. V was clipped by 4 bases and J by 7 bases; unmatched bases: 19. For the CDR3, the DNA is TGTGCCACCAGTGACATCATTGAAATTCCGGGACAGCGGAATACGCAGTATTTT. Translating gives CATSDIIEIPGQRNTQYF.

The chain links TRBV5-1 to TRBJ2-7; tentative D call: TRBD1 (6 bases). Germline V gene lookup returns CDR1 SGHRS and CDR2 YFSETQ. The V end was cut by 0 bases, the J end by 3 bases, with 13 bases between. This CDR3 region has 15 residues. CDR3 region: CASSLGAGAVYEQYF. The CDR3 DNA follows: TGCGCCAGCAGCTTGGGGGCAGGGGCAGTCTACGAGCAGTACTTC.

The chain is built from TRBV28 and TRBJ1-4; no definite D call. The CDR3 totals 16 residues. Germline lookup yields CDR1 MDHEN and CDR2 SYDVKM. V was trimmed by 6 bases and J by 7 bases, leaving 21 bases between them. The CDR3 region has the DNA TGTGCCAGCAGAACCACGGGAGGCTACTTGGGTGAAAAACTGTTTTTT. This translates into CASRTTGGYLGEKLFF.

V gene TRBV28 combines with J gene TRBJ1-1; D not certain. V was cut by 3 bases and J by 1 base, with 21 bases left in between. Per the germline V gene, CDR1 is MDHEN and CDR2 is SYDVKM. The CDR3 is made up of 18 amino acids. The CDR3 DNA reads TGTGCCAGCAGTTTCCCCTTGACGGAGTACTATTCGAACACTGAAGCTTTCTTT. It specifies CASSFPLTEYYSNTEAFF.

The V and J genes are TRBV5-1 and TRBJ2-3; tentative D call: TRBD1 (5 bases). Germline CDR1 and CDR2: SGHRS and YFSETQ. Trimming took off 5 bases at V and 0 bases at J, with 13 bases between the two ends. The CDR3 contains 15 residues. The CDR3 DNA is TGCGCCAGCAGTCTGGGGCGGTCTAGCACAGATACGCAGTATTTT. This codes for CASSLGRSSTDTQYF.

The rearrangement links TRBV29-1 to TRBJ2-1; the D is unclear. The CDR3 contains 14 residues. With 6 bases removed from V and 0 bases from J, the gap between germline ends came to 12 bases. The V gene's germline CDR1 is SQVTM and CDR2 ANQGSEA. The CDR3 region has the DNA TGCAGCGTAGTTAGCAGTAGCTCCTACAATGAGCAGTTCTTC. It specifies CSVVSSSSYNEQFF.

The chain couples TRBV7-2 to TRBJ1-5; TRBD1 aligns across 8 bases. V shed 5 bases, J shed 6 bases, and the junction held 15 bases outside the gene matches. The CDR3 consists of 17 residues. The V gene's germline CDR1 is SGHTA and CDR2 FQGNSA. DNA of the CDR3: TGTGCCAGCAGCGCAAGGGGACAGGCACTGGGGGGTCAGCCCCAGCATTTT. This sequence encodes CASSARGQALGGQPQHF.

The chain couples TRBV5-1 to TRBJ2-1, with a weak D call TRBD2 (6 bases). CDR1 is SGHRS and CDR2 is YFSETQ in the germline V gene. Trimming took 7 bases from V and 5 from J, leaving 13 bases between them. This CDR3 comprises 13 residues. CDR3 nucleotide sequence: TGCGCCAGCCAGTACGGGGAGGACAATGAGCAGTTCTTC. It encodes CASQYGEDNEQFF.

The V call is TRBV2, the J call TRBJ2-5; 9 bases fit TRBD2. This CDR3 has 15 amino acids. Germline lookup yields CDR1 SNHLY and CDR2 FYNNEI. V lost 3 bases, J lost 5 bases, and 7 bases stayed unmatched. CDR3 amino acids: CASSDWLAGRETQYF. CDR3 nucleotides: TGTGCCAGCAGTGATTGGCTAGCGGGAAGGGAGACCCAGTACTTC. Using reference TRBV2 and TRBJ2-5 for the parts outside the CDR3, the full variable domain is EPEVTQTPSHQVTQMGQEVILRCVPISNHLYFYWYRQILGQKVEFLVSFYNNEISEKSEIFDDQFSVERPDGSNFTLKIRSTKLEDSAMYFCASSDWLAGRETQYFGPGTRLLVL.

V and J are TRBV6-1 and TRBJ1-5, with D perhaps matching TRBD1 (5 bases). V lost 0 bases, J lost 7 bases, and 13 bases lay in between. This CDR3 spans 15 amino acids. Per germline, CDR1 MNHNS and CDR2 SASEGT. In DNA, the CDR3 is TGTGCCAGCAGTGAAGCGGGGGGGGTGGGGCAGCCCCAGCATTTT. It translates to CASSEAGGVGQPQHF.

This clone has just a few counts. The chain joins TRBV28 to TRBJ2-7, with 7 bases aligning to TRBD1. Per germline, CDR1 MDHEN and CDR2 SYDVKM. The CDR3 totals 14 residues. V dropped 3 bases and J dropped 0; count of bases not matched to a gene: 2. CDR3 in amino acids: CASSLGQSSYEQYF. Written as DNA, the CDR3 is TGTGCCAGCAGTTTGGGACAGAGCTCCTACGAGCAGTACTTC.

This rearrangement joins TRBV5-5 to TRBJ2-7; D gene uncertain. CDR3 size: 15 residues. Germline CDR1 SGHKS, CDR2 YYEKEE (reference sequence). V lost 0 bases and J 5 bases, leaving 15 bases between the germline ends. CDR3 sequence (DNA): TGTGCCAGCAGCTTGGTTTTGCCAACATCCGACGAGCAGTACTTC. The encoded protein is CASSLVLPTSDEQYF.

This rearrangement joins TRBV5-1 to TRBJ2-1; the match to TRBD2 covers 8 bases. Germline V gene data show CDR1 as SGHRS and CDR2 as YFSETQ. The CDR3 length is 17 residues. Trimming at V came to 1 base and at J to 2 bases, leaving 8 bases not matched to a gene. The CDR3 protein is CASSLIPLTSAYNEQFF. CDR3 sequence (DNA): TGCGCCAGCAGCTTGATCCCCTTGACTAGCGCCTACAATGAGCAGTTCTTC.

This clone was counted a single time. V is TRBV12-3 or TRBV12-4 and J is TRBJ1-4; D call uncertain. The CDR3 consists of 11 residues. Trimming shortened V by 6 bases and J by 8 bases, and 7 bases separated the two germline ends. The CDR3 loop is CASSRGEKLFF. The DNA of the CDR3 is TGTGCCAGCAGCCGAGGGGAAAAACTGTTTTTT.

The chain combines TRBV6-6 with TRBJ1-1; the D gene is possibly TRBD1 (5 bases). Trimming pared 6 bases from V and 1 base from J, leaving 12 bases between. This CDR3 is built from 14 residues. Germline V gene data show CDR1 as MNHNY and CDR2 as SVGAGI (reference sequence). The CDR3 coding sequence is TGTGCCAGCAGAAAAACGGGGGGGAACACTGAAGCTTTCTTT. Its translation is CASRKTGGNTEAFF.

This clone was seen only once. For the CDR3, the DNA is TGTGCCAGCAGCTTCACCGGGACAGGGACTGAAGCTTTCTTT. Translating gives CASSFTGTGTEAFF. The chain has TRBV7-9 and TRBJ1-1; TRBD1 agrees at 9 bases. After removal of 3 bases from V and 5 bases from J, the junction contained 4 bases not matched to a gene. There are 14 residues in the CDR3. CDR1 and CDR2 from the germline V gene are SEHNR and FQNEAQ (reference sequence).

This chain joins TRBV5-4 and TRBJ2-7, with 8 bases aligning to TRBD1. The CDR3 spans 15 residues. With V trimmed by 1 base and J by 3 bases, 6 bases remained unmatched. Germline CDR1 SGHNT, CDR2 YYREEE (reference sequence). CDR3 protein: CASSLSGGMVYEQYF. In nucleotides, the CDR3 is TGTGCCAGCAGCTTGTCAGGGGGCATGGTCTACGAGCAGTACTTC.

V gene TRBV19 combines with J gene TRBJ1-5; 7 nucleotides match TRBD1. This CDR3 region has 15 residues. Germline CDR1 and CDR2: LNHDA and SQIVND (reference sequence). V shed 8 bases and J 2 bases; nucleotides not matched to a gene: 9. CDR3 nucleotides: TGTGCCAGTGCCACAGGGGTATCCGGCAATCAGCCCCAGCATTTT. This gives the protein CASATGVSGNQPQHF.

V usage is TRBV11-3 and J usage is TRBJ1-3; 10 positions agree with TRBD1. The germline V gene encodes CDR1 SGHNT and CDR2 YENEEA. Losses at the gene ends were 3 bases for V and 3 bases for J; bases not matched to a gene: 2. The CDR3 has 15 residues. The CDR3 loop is CASSLGTGVGNTIYF. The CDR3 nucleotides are TGTGCCAGCAGCTTGGGGACAGGGGTTGGAAACACCATATATTTT.

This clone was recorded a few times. The CDR3 DNA sequence: TGTGCCAGTAGTATAGATGGCGGCAGGGCGAACACTGAAGCTTTCTTT. Encoded protein: CASSIDGGRANTEAFF. This chain links TRBV19 with TRBJ1-1, with a weak D call TRBD1 (5 bases). Germline V gives CDR1 LNHDA, CDR2 SQIVND (reference sequence). V was shortened by 0 bases and J by 1 base, with 12 bases between the two germline ends. The CDR3 is made up of 16 amino acids.

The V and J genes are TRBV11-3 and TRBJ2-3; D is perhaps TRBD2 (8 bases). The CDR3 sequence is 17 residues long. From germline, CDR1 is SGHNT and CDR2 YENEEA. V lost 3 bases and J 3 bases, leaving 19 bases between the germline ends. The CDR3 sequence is CASSFGRGRGPTDTQYF. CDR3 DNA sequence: TGTGCCAGCAGCTTCGGGAGGGGGCGCGGTCCAACAGATACGCAGTATTTT.